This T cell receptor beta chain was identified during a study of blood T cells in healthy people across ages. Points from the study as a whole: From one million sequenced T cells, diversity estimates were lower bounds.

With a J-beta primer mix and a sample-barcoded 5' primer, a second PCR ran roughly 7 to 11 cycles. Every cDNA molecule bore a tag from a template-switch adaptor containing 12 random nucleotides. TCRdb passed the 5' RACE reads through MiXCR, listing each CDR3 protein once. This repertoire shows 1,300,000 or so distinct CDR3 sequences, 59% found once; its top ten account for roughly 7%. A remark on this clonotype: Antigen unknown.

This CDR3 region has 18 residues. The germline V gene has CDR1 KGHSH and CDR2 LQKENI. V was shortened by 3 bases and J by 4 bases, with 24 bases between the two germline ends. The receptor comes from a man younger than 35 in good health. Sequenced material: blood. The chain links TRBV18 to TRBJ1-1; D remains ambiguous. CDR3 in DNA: TGTGCCAGCTCACCCCTCCCGGGATCGAATGCTGAGATCACTGAAGCTTTCTTT. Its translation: CASSPLPGSNAEITEAFF.